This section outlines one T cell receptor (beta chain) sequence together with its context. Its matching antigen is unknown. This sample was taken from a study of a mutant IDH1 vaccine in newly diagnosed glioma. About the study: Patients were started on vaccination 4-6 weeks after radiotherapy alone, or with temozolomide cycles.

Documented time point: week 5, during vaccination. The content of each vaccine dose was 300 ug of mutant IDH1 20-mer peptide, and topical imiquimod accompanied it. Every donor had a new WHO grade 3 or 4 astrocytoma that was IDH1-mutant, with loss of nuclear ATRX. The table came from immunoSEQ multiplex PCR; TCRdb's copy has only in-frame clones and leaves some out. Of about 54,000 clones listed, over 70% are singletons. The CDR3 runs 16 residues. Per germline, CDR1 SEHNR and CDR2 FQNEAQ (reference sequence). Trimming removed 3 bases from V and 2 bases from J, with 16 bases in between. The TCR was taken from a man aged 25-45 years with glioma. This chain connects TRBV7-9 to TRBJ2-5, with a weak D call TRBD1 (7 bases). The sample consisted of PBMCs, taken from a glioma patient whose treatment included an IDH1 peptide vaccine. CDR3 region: CASSFGAGGGQETQYF. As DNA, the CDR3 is TGTGCCAGCAGCTTCGGGGCAGGGGGAGGACAAGAGACCCAGTACTTC.